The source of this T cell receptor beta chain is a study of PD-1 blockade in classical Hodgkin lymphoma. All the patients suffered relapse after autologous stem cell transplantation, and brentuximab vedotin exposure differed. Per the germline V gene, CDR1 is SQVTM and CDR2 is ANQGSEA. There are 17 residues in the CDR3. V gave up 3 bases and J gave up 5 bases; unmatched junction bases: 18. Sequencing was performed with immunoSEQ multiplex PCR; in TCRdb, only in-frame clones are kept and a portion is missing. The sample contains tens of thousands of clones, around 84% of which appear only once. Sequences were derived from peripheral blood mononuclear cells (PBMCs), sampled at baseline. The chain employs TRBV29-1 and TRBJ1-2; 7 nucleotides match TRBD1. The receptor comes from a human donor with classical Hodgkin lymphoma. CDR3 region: CSVEARGGGGLGYGYTF. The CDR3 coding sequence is TGCAGCGTTGAGGCCCGTGGGGGAGGGGGCCTTGGGTATGGCTACACCTTC. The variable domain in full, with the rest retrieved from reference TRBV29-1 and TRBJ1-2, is SAVISQKPSRDICQRGTSLTIQCQVDSQVTMMFWYRQQPGQSLTLIATANQGSEATYESGFVIDKFPISRPNLTFSTLTVSNMSPEDSSIYLCSVEARGGGGLGYGYTFGSGTRLTVV.